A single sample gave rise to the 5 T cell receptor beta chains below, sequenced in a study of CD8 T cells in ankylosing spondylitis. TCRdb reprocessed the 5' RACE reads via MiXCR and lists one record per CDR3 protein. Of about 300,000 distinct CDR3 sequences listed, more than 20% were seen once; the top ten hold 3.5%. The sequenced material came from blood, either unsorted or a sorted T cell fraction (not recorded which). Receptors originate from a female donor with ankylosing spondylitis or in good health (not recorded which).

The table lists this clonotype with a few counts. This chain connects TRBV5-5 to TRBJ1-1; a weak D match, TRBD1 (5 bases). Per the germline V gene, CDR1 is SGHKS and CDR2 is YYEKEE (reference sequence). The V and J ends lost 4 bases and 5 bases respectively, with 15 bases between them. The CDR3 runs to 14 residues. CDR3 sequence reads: CASSPRGARTEAFF. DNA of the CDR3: TGTGCCAGCAGCCCAAGAGGGGCTAGGACTGAAGCTTTCTTT.

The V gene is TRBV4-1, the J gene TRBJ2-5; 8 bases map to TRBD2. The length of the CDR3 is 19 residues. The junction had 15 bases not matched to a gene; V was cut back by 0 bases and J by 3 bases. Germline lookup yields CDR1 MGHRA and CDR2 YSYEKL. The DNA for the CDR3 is TGCGCCAGCAGCCAAGATCCGAGTGGGGTAGCGGGGCCTAAAGAGACCCAGTACTTC. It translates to CASSQDPSGVAGPKETQYF.

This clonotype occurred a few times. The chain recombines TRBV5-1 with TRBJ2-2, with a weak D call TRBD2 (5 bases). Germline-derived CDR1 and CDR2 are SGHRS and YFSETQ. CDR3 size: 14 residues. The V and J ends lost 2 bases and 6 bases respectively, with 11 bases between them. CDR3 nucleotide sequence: TGCGCCAGCAGCTTACCAGGAGGCGCCGGGGAGCTGTTTTTT. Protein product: CASSLPGGAGELFF.

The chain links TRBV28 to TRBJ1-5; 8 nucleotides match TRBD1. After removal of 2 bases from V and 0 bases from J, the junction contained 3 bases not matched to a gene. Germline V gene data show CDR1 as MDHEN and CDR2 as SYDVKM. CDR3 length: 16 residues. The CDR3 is CASSLVTGDSNQPQHF. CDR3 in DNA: TGTGCCAGCAGTTTAGTGACAGGGGATAGCAATCAGCCCCAGCATTTT. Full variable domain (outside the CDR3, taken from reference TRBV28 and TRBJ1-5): DVKVTQSSRYLVKRTGEKVFLECVQDMDHENMFWYRQDPGLGLRLIYFSYDVKMKEKGDIPEGYSVSREKKERFSLILESASTNQTSMYLCASSLVTGDSNQPQHFGDGTRLSIL.

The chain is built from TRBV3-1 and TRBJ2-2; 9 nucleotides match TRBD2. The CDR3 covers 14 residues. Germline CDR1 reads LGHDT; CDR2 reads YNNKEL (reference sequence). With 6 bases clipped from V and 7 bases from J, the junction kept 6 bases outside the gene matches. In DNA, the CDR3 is TGTGCCAGCAGTCCTAGGACTAGCGTCGGGGAGCTGTTTTTT. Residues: CASSPRTSVGELFF.